This paragraph covers one T cell receptor beta chain sequence. From germline, CDR1 is GTSNPN and CDR2 SVGIG (reference sequence). V was clipped by 5 bases and J by 9 bases; unmatched bases: 2. This CDR3 is built from 12 residues. Graves' hyperthyroidism is called stable when ophthalmopathy does not progress within 18 months. The study excluded patients with uncontrolled infection, other autoimmune disease, pregnancy or lactation. Regions amplified from RNA transcripts were the TCR beta CDR3 regions. When the TCR CDR3 underwent first-round RT-PCR, the HTBI primer set was used. TCRdb recomputed calls from the multiplex PCR reads with MiXCR, one row per CDR3 protein. Of 370,000 or so distinct CDR3 sequences listed, around 25% are singletons. This sample stems from a study of T cells in Graves' hyperthyroidism and ophthalmopathy.

The chain has TRBV30 and TRBJ1-6; 9 nucleotides align to TRBD1. The receptor's source is a man aged 45-60 years with Graves' hyperthyroidism. Sample: blood. The CDR3 region is CAWRDRASPLHF. In DNA, the CDR3 is TGTGCCTGGCGGGACAGGGCTTCACCCCTCCACTTT.